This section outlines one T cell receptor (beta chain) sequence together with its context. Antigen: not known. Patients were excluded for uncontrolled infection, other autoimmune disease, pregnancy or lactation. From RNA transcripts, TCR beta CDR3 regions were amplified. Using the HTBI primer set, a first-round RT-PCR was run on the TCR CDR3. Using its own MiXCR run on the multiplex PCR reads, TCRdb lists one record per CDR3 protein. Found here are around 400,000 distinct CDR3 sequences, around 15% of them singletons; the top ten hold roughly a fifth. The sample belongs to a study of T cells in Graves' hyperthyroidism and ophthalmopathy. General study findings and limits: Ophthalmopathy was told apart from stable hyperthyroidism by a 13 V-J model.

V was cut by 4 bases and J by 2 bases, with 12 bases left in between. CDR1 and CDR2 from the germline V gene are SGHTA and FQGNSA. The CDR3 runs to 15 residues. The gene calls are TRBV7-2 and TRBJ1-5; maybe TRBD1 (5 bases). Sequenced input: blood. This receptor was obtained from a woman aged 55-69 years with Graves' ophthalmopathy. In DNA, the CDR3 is TGTACCAGCAGCTCCAGGGTCGGTGGCAATCAGCCCCAGCATTTT. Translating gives CTSSSRVGGNQPQHF.